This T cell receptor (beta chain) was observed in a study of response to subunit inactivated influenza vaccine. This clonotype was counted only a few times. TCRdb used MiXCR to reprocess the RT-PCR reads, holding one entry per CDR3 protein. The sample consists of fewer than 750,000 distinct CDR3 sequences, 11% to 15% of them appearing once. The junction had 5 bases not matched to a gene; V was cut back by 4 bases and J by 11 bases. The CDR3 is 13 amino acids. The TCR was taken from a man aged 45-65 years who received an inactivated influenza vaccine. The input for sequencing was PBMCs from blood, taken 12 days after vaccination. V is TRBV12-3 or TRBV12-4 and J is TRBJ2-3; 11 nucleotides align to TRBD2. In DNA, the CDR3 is TGTGCCAGCAGTTCGGTACTAGCGGGAGTGCAGTATTTT. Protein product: CASSSVLAGVQYF.